The 21 T cell receptor beta chains below all came from one sample that was sequenced in a study of post-analysis software for immune sequencing data. Whole-study results and caveats: About 5 TRBV segments occurring more often in patients than controls included TRBV5-6, TRBV5-1 and TRBV20-1.

Prepared TCR beta cDNA libraries contained unique molecular identifiers. One entry per CDR3 protein results from TCRdb running MiXCR on the PCR reads. The sample yields a few hundred thousand distinct CDR3 sequences, 30% to 40% seen once. Their antigens remain unidentified. Specimen: blood. These receptors were collected from a girl aged 2-10 years with multiple sclerosis.

The chain links TRBV20-1 to TRBJ1-2, with TRBD1 matching over 7 bases. The CDR3 consists of 12 residues. The germline V gene has CDR1 DFQATT and CDR2 SNEGSKA (reference sequence). The CDR3 bases are TGCAGCCCAGGGGGTCTTTTAAGTGGCTACACCTTC. Amino acids: CSPGGLLSGYTF.

V and J are TRBV12-3 or TRBV12-4 and TRBJ2-1, with unresolved D. The CDR3 has 15 residues. V lost 1 base and J 1 base, leaving 8 bases between the germline ends. The CDR3 sequence: CASSLVLRSYNEQFF. CDR3 nucleotide sequence: TGTGCCAGCAGTTTAGTTTTAAGGTCCTACAATGAGCAGTTCTTC.

The V gene is TRBV28, the J gene TRBJ2-7; D ambiguous. This CDR3 has 14 residues. Germline V CDR1 and CDR2: MDHEN, SYDVKM. V was shortened by 1 base and J by 2 bases, with 9 bases between the two germline ends. The CDR3, as DNA: TGTGCCAGCAGTTTATTTCGCCTAACCTACGAGCAGTACTTC. This gives the protein CASSLFRLTYEQYF. The complete variable domain, with remaining parts taken from reference TRBV28 and TRBJ2-7, reads DVKVTQSSRYLVKRTGEKVFLECVQDMDHENMFWYRQDPGLGLRLIYFSYDVKMKEKGDIPEGYSVSREKKERFSLILESASTNQTSMYLCASSLFRLTYEQYFGPGTRLTVT.

V usage is TRBV20-1 and J usage is TRBJ2-1; possible D gene TRBD2, 5 bases. The V end lost 5 bases, the J end lost 7 bases, and 21 bases lay between the germline ends. CDR1 and CDR2 (germline): DFQATT, SNEGSKA (reference sequence). This CDR3 is 15 amino acids long. CDR3 region: CSARLRTYRTNEQFF. As DNA, the CDR3 is TGCAGTGCTCGGTTGAGGACTTACCGCACAAATGAGCAGTTCTTC.

This clonotype was detected once. This chain links TRBV7-9 with TRBJ2-5; D is perhaps TRBD1 or TRBD2 (5 bases each). The closer fit of TRBJ2-7 to the DNA end suggests the J call may be wrong. Germline V lookup: CDR1 SEHNR, CDR2 FQNEAQ (reference sequence). This CDR3 contains 15 residues. The CDR3 loop is CASSDRDGLCYEQYF. In DNA form, the CDR3 reads TGTGCCAGCAGCGACCGGGACGGGTTGTGCTACGAGCAGTACTTC.

This clonotype was seen a handful of times. The chain joins TRBV4-1 to TRBJ2-5; the match to TRBD2 covers 11 bases. The CDR3 extends over 17 amino acids. Germline V CDR1 and CDR2: MGHRA, YSYEKL. V lost 1 base to trimming and J lost 4 bases; unmatched junction nucleotides: 8. CDR3 DNA sequence: TGCGCCAGCAGCCAAGGGCTGGATAGCGGGGGGGGAGAGACCCAGTACTTC. Translated, it gives CASSQGLDSGGGETQYF.

This chain connects TRBV7-9 to TRBJ1-4, with D hard to call. This CDR3 has 15 residues. Germline lookup yields CDR1 SEHNR and CDR2 FQNEAQ (reference sequence). Trimming cost V 1 base and J 10 bases, with 16 bases left between them. The CDR3 bases are TGTGCCAGCAGCTTAGGGCCCCCCCGGAGTGGAAAACTGTTTTTT. Its translation: CASSLGPPRSGKLFF.

The chain is built from TRBV6-6 and TRBJ1-1, with TRBD1 matching 10 bases. Germline CDR1 is MNHNY and CDR2 is SVGAGI (reference sequence). After removal of 4 bases from V and 4 bases from J, the junction contained 6 bases not matched to a gene. CDR3 length: 15 amino acids. This CDR3 reads CASSSSGTGVTEAFF. The CDR3 DNA is TGTGCCAGCAGTTCGTCCGGGACAGGGGTCACTGAAGCTTTCTTT.

This clonotype was recorded a few times. This chain joins TRBV6-2 or TRBV6-3 and TRBJ2-5, with 16 bases matching TRBD2. Germline CDR1 reads MNHEY; CDR2 reads SVGEGT. The J segment lost 5 bases and the V segment lost 2 bases, leaving 5 bases of the junction unmatched. There are 17 residues in the CDR3. The CDR3 sequence: CASSYGTSGRAGETQYF. The CDR3 DNA reads TGTGCCAGCAGTTACGGGACTAGCGGGAGGGCCGGTGAGACCCAGTACTTC.

The chain joins TRBV5-1 to TRBJ1-2, with TRBD1 as a possible D gene (5 bases). The CDR3 is 15 residues long. V gave up 1 base and J gave up 8 bases, with 18 bases separating them. The germline gives CDR1 SGHRS, CDR2 YFSETQ. CDR3 loop: CASSLTQLWDGGYTF. The CDR3 region has the DNA TGCGCCAGCAGCTTGACCCAACTCTGGGACGGGGGCTACACCTTC.

Only one count was recorded for this clonotype. The gene calls are TRBV10-3 and TRBJ2-5; D call uncertain. Trimming removed 3 bases from V and 5 bases from J, with 13 bases in between. The germline V gene has CDR1 ENHRY and CDR2 SYGVKD. The CDR3 loop spans 14 amino acids. The CDR3 DNA follows: TGTGCCATCAGTGACTCAGGAGATCGGGAGACCCAGTACTTC. Residues: CAISDSGDRETQYF.

For this clonotype: One end of the junction fails to match germline, which may point to a read error. This chain uses TRBV3-1 with TRBJ2-5; no firm D call. The J call may not be correct, given that the DNA end is closer to TRBJ2-7. The CDR3 sequence is 14 residues long. Germline CDR1 and CDR2: LGHDT and YNNKEL (reference sequence). The CDR3 DNA reads TGTGCCGGCAGTGGCGGACCGATTTCCTACGAGCAGTACTTC. This encodes CAGSGGPISYEQYF.

The J gene is TRBJ2-7, the V gene TRBV20-1; D is possibly TRBD1 or TRBD2 (7 bases each). The V gene lost 5 bases and the J gene lost 3 bases, with 20 bases spanning the gap. Germline-derived CDR1 and CDR2 are DFQATT and SNEGSKA (reference sequence). This CDR3 is 15 amino acids long. The CDR3 DNA reads TGCAGTGCTCTCTATCCAGGGGGAGGGAACTACGAGCAGTACTTC. Encoded protein: CSALYPGGGNYEQYF.

The gene calls are TRBV12-3 or TRBV12-4 and TRBJ2-3; D ambiguous. Trimming stripped 4 bases from V and 4 bases from J, with 18 bases between. This CDR3 is built from 16 residues. This CDR3 reads CASSSKGGYPADTQYF. The DNA for the CDR3 is TGTGCCAGCAGTTCCAAAGGCGGTTATCCCGCAGATACGCAGTATTTT.

V is TRBV7-2 and J is TRBJ2-1, with D maybe TRBD2 (6 bases). V dropped 5 bases and J dropped 7 bases, with 15 bases sitting between them. CDR1 and CDR2 (germline): SGHTA, FQGNSA. The CDR3 runs 14 residues. As DNA, the CDR3 is TGTGCCAGCAGCCCAACGGGACTGTGGAATGAGCAGTTCTTC. Its protein product is CASSPTGLWNEQFF.

The chain is built from TRBV21-1 and TRBJ1-6. TRBV21-1 is marked as a pseudogene. The CDR3 is 17 residues long. In DNA form, the CDR3 reads TGTGCCAGCAGCCAAATCAGACAGGGCTTCTATGATTCACCCCTCCACTTT. Residues: CASSQIRQGFYDSPLHF.

The chain has TRBV7-9 and TRBJ1-1; D is uncertain. This CDR3 comprises 15 residues. Germline assignment: CDR1 SEHNR and CDR2 FQNEAQ (reference sequence). Trimming took off 0 bases at V and 0 bases at J, with 8 bases between the two ends. DNA for the CDR3: TGTGCCAGCAGCTTAGCCATAGGGATGAACACTGAAGCTTTCTTT. Translating gives CASSLAIGMNTEAFF. The full variable domain, with the rest looked up from reference TRBV7-9 and TRBJ1-1, is DTGVSQNPRHKITKRGQNVTFRCDPISEHNRLYWYRQTLGQGPEFLTYFQNEAQLEKSRLLSDRFSAERPKGSFSTLEIQRTEQGDSAMYLCASSLAIGMNTEAFFGQGTRLTVV.

This chain links TRBV20-1 with TRBJ2-5, with D hard to call. Between the trimmed V and J ends, which lost 6 bases and 2 bases, there was a span of 19 bases. The CDR3 loop spans 15 amino acids. Germline V gene lookup returns CDR1 DFQATT and CDR2 SNEGSKA (reference sequence). CDR3 DNA sequence: TGCAGTGCACGGCCCGGAAAGTTGCCGCAAGAGACCCAGTACTTC. This gives the protein CSARPGKLPQETQYF.

V is TRBV6-2 or TRBV6-3 and J is TRBJ2-5; D remains ambiguous. Germline values: CDR1 MNHEY, CDR2 SVGEGT. Trimming took off 6 bases at V and 5 bases at J, with 10 bases between the two ends. The CDR3 covers 12 residues. CDR3 sequence reads: CASSPPTETQYF. CDR3 bases: TGTGCCAGCAGCCCCCCCACGGAGACCCAGTACTTC.

The sample holds a few counts of this clonotype. This chain uses TRBV5-1 with TRBJ2-7, with a weak D call TRBD1 (6 bases). V dropped 0 bases and J dropped 4 bases, with 14 bases sitting between them. Germline values: CDR1 SGHRS, CDR2 YFSETQ. This CDR3 is built from 15 residues. CDR3 sequence reads: CASSLGRTEEYEQYF. The CDR3 bases are TGCGCCAGCAGCTTGGGGCGGACAGAGGAATACGAGCAGTACTTC.

There are a few counts of this clonotype. In nucleotides, the CDR3 is TGTGCCAGCAGCGTAGGCGTTAATGAAAAACTGTTTTTT. Amino acids: CASSVGVNEKLFF. This chain uses TRBV9 with TRBJ1-4; D is undetermined. This CDR3 spans 13 amino acids. The germline V gene encodes CDR1 SGDLS and CDR2 YYNGEE. The V end lost 0 bases, the J end lost 4 bases, and 4 bases lay between the germline ends.